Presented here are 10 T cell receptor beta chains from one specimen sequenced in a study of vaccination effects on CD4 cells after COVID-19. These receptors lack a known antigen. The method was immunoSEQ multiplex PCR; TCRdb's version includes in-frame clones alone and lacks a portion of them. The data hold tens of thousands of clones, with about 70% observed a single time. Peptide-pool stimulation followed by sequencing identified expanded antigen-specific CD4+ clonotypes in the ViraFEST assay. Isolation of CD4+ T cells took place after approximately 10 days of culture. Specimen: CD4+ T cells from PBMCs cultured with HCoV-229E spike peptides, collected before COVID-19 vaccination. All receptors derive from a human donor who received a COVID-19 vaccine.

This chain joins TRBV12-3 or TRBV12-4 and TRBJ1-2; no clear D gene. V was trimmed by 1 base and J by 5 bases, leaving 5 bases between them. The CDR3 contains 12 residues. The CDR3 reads CASSLGRYGYTF. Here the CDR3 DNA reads TGTGCCAGCAGTTTAGGCAGATATGGCTACACCTTC.

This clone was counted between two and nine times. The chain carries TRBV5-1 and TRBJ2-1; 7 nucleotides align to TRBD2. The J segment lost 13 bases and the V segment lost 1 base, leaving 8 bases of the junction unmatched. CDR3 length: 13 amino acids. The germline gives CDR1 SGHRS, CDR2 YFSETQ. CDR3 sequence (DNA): TGCGCCAGCAGCTTGAAGGGAGGGAGGGGACAGTTCTTC. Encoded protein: CASSLKGGRGQFF.

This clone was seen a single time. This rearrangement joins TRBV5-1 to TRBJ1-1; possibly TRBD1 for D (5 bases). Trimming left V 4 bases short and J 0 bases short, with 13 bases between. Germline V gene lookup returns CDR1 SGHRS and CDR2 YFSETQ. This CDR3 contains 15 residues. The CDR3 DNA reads TGCGCCAGCAGCACAGGACGGTTGATGAACACTGAAGCTTTCTTT. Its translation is CASSTGRLMNTEAFF. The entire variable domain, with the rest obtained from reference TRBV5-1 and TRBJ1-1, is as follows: KAGVTQTPRYLIKTRGQQVTLSCSPISGHRSVSWYQQTPGQGLQFLFEYFSETQRNKGNFPGRFSGRQFSNSRSEMNVSTLELGDSALYLCASSTGRLMNTEAFFGQGTRLTVV.

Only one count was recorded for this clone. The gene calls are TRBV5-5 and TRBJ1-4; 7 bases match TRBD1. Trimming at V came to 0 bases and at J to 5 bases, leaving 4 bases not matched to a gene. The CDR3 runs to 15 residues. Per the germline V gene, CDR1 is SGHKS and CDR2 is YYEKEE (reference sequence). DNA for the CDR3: TGTGCCAGCAGCTTGGAGGGACAGTTAAATGAAAAACTGTTTTTT. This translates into CASSLEGQLNEKLFF. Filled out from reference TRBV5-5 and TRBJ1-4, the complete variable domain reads DAGVTQSPTHLIKTRGQQVTLRCSPISGHKSVSWYQQVLGQGPQFIFQYYEKEERGRGNFPDRFSARQFPNYSSELNVNALLLGDSALYLCASSLEGQLNEKLFFGSGTQLSVL.

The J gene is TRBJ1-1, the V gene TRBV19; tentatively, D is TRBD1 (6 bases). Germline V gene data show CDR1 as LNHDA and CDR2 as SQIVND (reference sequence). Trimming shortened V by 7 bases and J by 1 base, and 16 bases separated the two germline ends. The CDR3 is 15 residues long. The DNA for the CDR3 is TGTGCCAGTATTTCCCAGGGGCTTTCGAACACTGAAGCTTTCTTT. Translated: CASISQGLSNTEAFF.

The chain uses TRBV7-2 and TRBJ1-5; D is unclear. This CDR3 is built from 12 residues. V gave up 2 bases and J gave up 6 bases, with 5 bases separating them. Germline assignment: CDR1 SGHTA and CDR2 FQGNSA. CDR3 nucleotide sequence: TGTGCCAGCAGCTTAATGGGTCAGCCCCAGCATTTT. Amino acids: CASSLMGQPQHF.

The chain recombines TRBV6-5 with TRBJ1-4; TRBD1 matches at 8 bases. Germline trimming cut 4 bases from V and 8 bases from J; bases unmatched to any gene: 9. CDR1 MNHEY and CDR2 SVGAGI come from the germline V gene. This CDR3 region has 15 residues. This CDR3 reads CASSSHGTGDEKLFF. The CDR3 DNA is TGTGCCAGCAGTTCCCACGGGACAGGTGACGAAAAACTGTTTTTT.

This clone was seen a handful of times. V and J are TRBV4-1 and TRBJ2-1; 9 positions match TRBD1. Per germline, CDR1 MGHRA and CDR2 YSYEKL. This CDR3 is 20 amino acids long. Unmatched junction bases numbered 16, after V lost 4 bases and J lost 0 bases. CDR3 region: CASSPGTGKVRMSSYNEQFF. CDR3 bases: TGCGCCAGCAGCCCCGGGACAGGGAAGGTAAGGATGAGCTCCTACAATGAGCAGTTCTTC.

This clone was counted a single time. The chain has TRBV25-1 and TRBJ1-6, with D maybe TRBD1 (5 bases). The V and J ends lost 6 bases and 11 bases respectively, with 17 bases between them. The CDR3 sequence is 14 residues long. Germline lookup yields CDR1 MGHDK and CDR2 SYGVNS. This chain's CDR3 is CASSGLRTGPPLHF. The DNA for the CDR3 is TGTGCCAGCAGCGGACTTCGCACGGGGCCACCCCTCCACTTT.

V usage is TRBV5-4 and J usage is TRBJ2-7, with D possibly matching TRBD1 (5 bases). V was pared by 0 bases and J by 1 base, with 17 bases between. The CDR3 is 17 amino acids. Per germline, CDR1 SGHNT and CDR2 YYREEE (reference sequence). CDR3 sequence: CASSLAFTRVNSYEQYF. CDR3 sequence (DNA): TGTGCCAGCAGCTTGGCCTTTACCAGGGTGAATTCCTACGAGCAGTACTTC.